Below, 10 T cell receptor beta chains from the same sample are listed, as sequenced in a study of CD8 T cells in ankylosing spondylitis (dated by TCRdb to the late 2010s). Study-level results and caveats: Blood from ankylosing spondylitis patients appeared to be characterized by a TCR beta motif composed of eight highly homologous amino acid variants.

The library came from 5' RACE. Sequenced on an Illumina HiSeq 2500. TCRdb reprocessing: public reads trimmed at Q25 with fastp, clones called with MiXCR, in-frame beta chains kept. Rows are unified per CDR3 protein, each entry keeping the most common DNA and genes. Within this sample are some 220,000 distinct CDR3 sequences, with roughly 6.6% of them counted one time only. Of the sample, 13% to 15% falls within the top ten clones. No cognate antigen is known for these TCRs. Sequenced input: blood, either unsorted or a sorted T cell fraction (not recorded which). These receptors originate from a male donor with ankylosing spondylitis.

The sample holds many counts of this clonotype. The chain joins TRBV27 to TRBJ2-7, with D unclear. The germline V gene has CDR1 MNHEY and CDR2 SMNVEV (reference sequence). V lost 3 bases and J 5 bases, leaving 23 bases between the germline ends. The CDR3 has 17 amino acids. As DNA, the CDR3 is TGTGCCAGCAGTTTGCCCCCTCTACGATCTGAGTCCCACGAGCAGTACTTC. Encoded protein: CASSLPPLRSESHEQYF.

This clonotype was detected ten times or more. The J gene is TRBJ2-5, the V gene TRBV7-2; D is possibly TRBD1 (5 bases). The CDR3 sequence is 13 residues long. The V end lost 7 bases, the J end lost 11 bases, and 20 bases lay between the germline ends. Germline CDR1 reads SGHTA; CDR2 reads FQGNSA. The CDR3 DNA sequence: TGTGCCAGCACCCCCGTAGCCCCCAGGGCACAGTACTTC. Translating it yields CASTPVAPRAQYF.

This clonotype came up many times. The gene calls are TRBV6-1 and TRBJ2-1, with 10 bases that match TRBD2. Germline CDR1 reads MNHNS; CDR2 reads SASEGT. This CDR3 has 15 amino acids. Germline trimming cut 6 bases from V and 6 bases from J; bases unmatched to any gene: 8. For the CDR3, the DNA is TGTGCCAGCAGAGCTAGCGGGGGTCAAGGCAATGAGCAGTTCTTC. It codes for CASRASGGQGNEQFF.

This rearrangement joins TRBV20-1 to TRBJ1-4; 7 bases are a match to TRBD1. Germline V gene lookup returns CDR1 DFQATT and CDR2 SNEGSKA (reference sequence). This CDR3 contains 16 residues. V shed 2 bases and J 0 bases; nucleotides not matched to a gene: 6. CDR3: CSARPDRETTNEKLFF. The CDR3 DNA reads TGCAGTGCTAGACCAGACAGGGAGACAACTAATGAAAAACTGTTTTTT.

This chain joins TRBV28 and TRBJ2-6; possible D gene TRBD1, 6 bases. The ends were cut back, 6 bases at V and 0 bases at J, with 15 bases in the middle. The CDR3 consists of 17 residues. Germline V CDR1 and CDR2: MDHEN, SYDVKM. The CDR3 loop reads CASRDGTPHSGANVLTF. Written as DNA, the CDR3 is TGTGCCAGCAGAGATGGGACACCCCACTCTGGGGCCAACGTCCTGACTTTC.

The chain combines TRBV7-9 with TRBJ2-1; TRBD2 matches 9 bases. The germline V gene has CDR1 SEHNR and CDR2 FQNEAQ (reference sequence). The CDR3 runs 14 residues. V shed 10 bases, J shed 13 bases, and the junction held 17 bases outside the gene matches. The DNA of the CDR3 is TGTGCCATCCAGGCCGGCGGGAGGGCCTCCGATCAGTTCTTC. This sequence encodes CAIQAGGRASDQFF.

The chain combines TRBV4-3 with TRBJ2-1; 10 bases agree with TRBD1. With 1 base clipped from V and 7 bases from J, the junction kept 4 bases outside the gene matches. Germline CDR1 LGHNA, CDR2 YSLEER. This CDR3 is built from 15 residues. CDR3 residues: CASSQGQGALNEQFF. The CDR3 DNA sequence: TGCGCCAGCAGCCAAGGACAGGGGGCGCTTAATGAGCAGTTCTTC.

At least ten counts were recorded for this clonotype. The genes are TRBV7-6 and TRBJ1-4; D may be TRBD1 (6 bases). Germline V gene data show CDR1 as SGHVS and CDR2 as FNYEAQ. V was pared by 2 bases and J by 7 bases, with 11 bases between. The CDR3 is made up of 14 amino acids. For the CDR3, the DNA is TGTGCCAGCAGCTTAAGCAGGGGTGGTGAAAAACTGTTTTTT. It encodes CASSLSRGGEKLFF.

This clonotype was seen many times. The genes are TRBV4-3 and TRBJ2-5; D is unresolved. Germline V CDR1 and CDR2: LGHNA, YSLEER. The CDR3 covers 15 residues. The V gene lost 0 bases and the J gene lost 1 base, with 9 bases spanning the gap. In nucleotides, the CDR3 is TGCGCCAGCAGCCAAGATTTGCGACGCCAAGAGACCCAGTACTTC. This codes for CASSQDLRRQETQYF.

This clonotype was found many times. V gene TRBV29-1 combines with J gene TRBJ2-7; D is unresolved. The CDR3 sequence is 11 residues long. The V and J ends lost 2 bases and 4 bases respectively, with 6 bases between them. Germline V gene data show CDR1 as SQVTM and CDR2 as ANQGSEA. The CDR3 coding sequence is TGCAGCGTTGAACTTGGTTACGAGCAGTACTTC. Amino acid sequence: CSVELGYEQYF.